One and the same sample provided the 24 T cell receptor beta chains below, sequenced in a study of blood T cells in healthy people across ages. For the second PCR, which ran for about 7 to 11 cycles, a sample-barcoded 5' primer and a J-beta primer mix were used. Each CDR3 protein gets one entry after TCRdb re-called the 5' RACE reads with MiXCR. The sample has about 1 million distinct CDR3 sequences; 35% to 55% are singletons. Sequencing was performed on blood. These receptor sequences come from a woman aged 55 to 70 in good health.

J is TRBJ2-1 and V is TRBV24-1; possible D gene TRBD2, 5 bases. The DNA end is a closer match to TRBJ2-7, so the J assignment may be wrong. The germline V gene has CDR1 KGHDR and CDR2 SFDVKD. The CDR3 extends over 14 amino acids. DNA of the CDR3: TGTGCCACCAGTGCGACTACCTCCTACAATGAGCAGTACTTC. Its translation: CATSATTSYNEQYF.

The chain carries TRBV6-5 and TRBJ2-1; 9 bases align to TRBD2. The J call may be incorrect, as the DNA end agrees better with TRBJ2-7. The CDR3 spans 16 residues. Germline V gene sequence: CDR1 MNHEY, CDR2 SVGAGI. CDR3 residues: CASSYSDSGGYNEQYF. In nucleotides, the CDR3 is TGTGCCAGCAGTTACTCAGATAGCGGGGGATACAATGAGCAGTACTTC.

This sequence joins TRBV2 and TRBJ2-7; possibly TRBD2 for D (5 bases). Trimming shortened V by 6 bases and J by 7 bases, and 19 bases separated the two germline ends. Germline values: CDR1 SNHLY, CDR2 FYNNEI. The CDR3 loop spans 14 amino acids. CDR3: CASRERRSYNEQYF. In DNA form, the CDR3 reads TGTGCCAGCAGAGAGCGGCGTTCCTACAATGAGCAGTACTTC.

The chain joins TRBV5-6 to TRBJ2-5, with D perhaps TRBD2 (6 bases). The CDR3 totals 14 residues. The V end lost 3 bases, the J end lost 4 bases, and 13 bases lay between the germline ends. Germline V CDR1 and CDR2: SGHDT, YYEEEE. CDR3 sequence reads: CASSSTGLSETQYF. Written as DNA, the CDR3 is TGTGCCAGCAGCTCCACGGGACTCTCAGAGACCCAGTACTTC. Using reference TRBV5-6 and TRBJ2-5 for the parts outside the CDR3, the full variable domain is DAGVTQSPTHLIKTRGQQVTLRCSPKSGHDTVSWYQQALGQGPQFIFQYYEEEERQRGNFPDRFSGHQFPNYSSELNVNALLLGDSALYLCASSSTGLSETQYFGPGTRLLVL.

J is TRBJ2-1 and V is TRBV4-1; TRBD1 matches at 7 bases. The CDR3 loop spans 17 amino acids. The ends lost 0 bases at V and 1 base at J; junction bases unmatched: 6. CDR1 and CDR2 from the germline V gene are MGHRA and YSYEKL. CDR3 in amino acids: CASSQDIETGSYNEQFF. The DNA of the CDR3 is TGCGCCAGCAGCCAAGATATCGAGACAGGGTCCTACAATGAGCAGTTCTTC.

The chain employs TRBV9 and TRBJ1-1; D not resolved. V shed 2 bases and J shed 1 base, with 6 bases lying between them. CDR1 is SGDLS, CDR2 YYNGEE, per germline. The CDR3 totals 13 residues. DNA of the CDR3: TGTGCCAGCAGCGTTTGGGAGAACACTGAAGCTTTCTTT. Protein product: CASSVWENTEAFF.

In its sample, this clonotype was seen a few times. The chain couples TRBV9 to TRBJ2-5, with TRBD1 identical over 7 bases. The CDR3 length is 14 residues. Germline V CDR1 and CDR2: SGDLS, YYNGEE. The V gene end was trimmed by 4 bases and the J gene end by 5 bases; junction bases not matched to a gene: 8. The CDR3 sequence is CASSRGQPPETQYF. The CDR3 region has the DNA TGTGCCAGCAGCCGGGGACAGCCCCCGGAGACCCAGTACTTC.

In its sample, this clonotype was seen a few times. The chain employs TRBV20-1 and TRBJ1-3, with D unresolved. Trimming left V 3 bases short and J 2 bases short, with 5 bases between. The CDR3 covers 12 residues. Germline loops: CDR1 DFQATT, CDR2 SNEGSKA (reference sequence). CDR3 region: CSARQAGNTIYF. The CDR3 DNA reads as TGCAGTGCTAGGCAGGCTGGAAACACCATATATTTT.

This chain connects TRBV2 to TRBJ2-3; TRBD1 might be the D (6 bases). Trimming cost V 1 base and J 4 bases, with 18 bases left between them. The CDR3 consists of 17 residues. Germline V CDR1 and CDR2: SNHLY, FYNNEI. The CDR3 nucleotides read TGTGCCAGCAGTGAAGTATCGGTAGGGGGTCGTCCAGATACGCAGTATTTT. Residues: CASSEVSVGGRPDTQYF.

This clonotype was recorded a few times. This chain links TRBV7-2 with TRBJ2-6; either TRBD1 or TRBD2 may supply D (5 bases each). V was clipped by 5 bases and J by 2 bases, with 10 bases between them. This CDR3 comprises 15 residues. Germline CDR1 reads SGHTA; CDR2 reads FQGNSA. CDR3 in DNA: TGTGCCAGCAGCCTCTTGGGGGCTGGGGCCAACGTCCTGACTTTC. Translated, it gives CASSLLGAGANVLTF.

This chain uses TRBV28 with TRBJ2-5; no clear D gene. Germline V CDR1 and CDR2: MDHEN, SYDVKM. V lost 2 bases to trimming and J lost 4 bases, with 14 bases between them. The CDR3 loop spans 15 amino acids. CDR3 in amino acids: CASSLLLETRETQYF. The DNA for the CDR3 is TGTGCCAGCAGTTTACTTCTAGAAACGAGAGAGACCCAGTACTTC.

This clonotype was seen only a few times. This chain links TRBV12-3 or TRBV12-4 with TRBJ2-3; 11 bases line up with TRBD2. The length of the CDR3 is 14 residues. J lost 4 bases, V lost 4 bases, and 1 base had no gene match. The CDR3 loop reads CASSYSGRADTQYF. DNA for the CDR3: TGTGCCAGCAGTTATAGCGGGAGGGCAGATACGCAGTATTTT.

The chain employs TRBV20-1 and TRBJ1-6; unclear D gene. Between the trimmed V and J ends, which lost 0 bases and 6 bases, there was a span of 9 bases. Per the germline V gene, CDR1 is DFQATT and CDR2 is SNEGSKA (reference sequence). The CDR3 spans 14 residues. This CDR3 reads CSARDALSNSPLHF. The CDR3 bases are TGCAGTGCTAGAGATGCGTTAAGTAATTCACCCCTCCACTTT.

This chain links TRBV11-1 with TRBJ2-5; the D gene is possibly TRBD2 (6 bases). Gene TRBJ2-7 matches the end of the DNA better, so the J call may be wrong. Germline CDR1 reads SGHAT; CDR2 reads FQDESV (reference sequence). The CDR3 runs to 14 residues. CDR3: CASSFGGSDCEQYF. The CDR3 nucleotides read TGTGCCAGCAGCTTTGGGGGGTCGGATTGCGAGCAGTACTTC.

There are a few counts of this clonotype. The CDR3 DNA follows: TGTGCCAGCAGTGAGACTGGACAGGGGAAGTATGGCTACACCTTC. Its translation is CASSETGQGKYGYTF. V and J are TRBV6-1 and TRBJ1-2, with 9 bases aligning to TRBD1. The germline V gene encodes CDR1 MNHNS and CDR2 SASEGT. The CDR3 is made up of 15 amino acids. J was trimmed by 5 bases and V by 3 bases; bases with no gene match: 7.

For this clonotype: A single base separates this from a much larger clone, so it may be a read error. V and J are TRBV10-3 and TRBJ1-1, with D perhaps TRBD1 (5 bases). V dropped 7 bases and J dropped 4 bases, with 16 bases sitting between them. CDR1 and CDR2 (germline): ENHRY, SYGVKD. This CDR3 is built from 14 residues. The CDR3 DNA sequence: TGTGCCATCAAAGAGGGACTGGCAGCCACTGAAGCTTTCTTT. Its translation is CAIKEGLAATEAFF.

The chain joins TRBV7-7 to TRBJ2-1; 8 nucleotides match TRBD1. The CDR3 is 15 amino acids. Germline trimming cut 5 bases from V and 3 bases from J; bases unmatched to any gene: 6. Germline values: CDR1 SSHAT, CDR2 FNYEAQ (reference sequence). In DNA, the CDR3 is TGTGCCAGCAGCCCAACAGGGGGTGGCTACAATGAGCAGTTCTTC. The encoded protein is CASSPTGGGYNEQFF.

The chain recombines TRBV2 with TRBJ2-1; 8 bases are a match to TRBD1. The ends lost 7 bases at V and 3 bases at J; junction bases unmatched: 11. The CDR3 is 16 residues long. Germline CDR1 is SNHLY and CDR2 is FYNNEI. Written as DNA, the CDR3 is TGTGCCAGCATATGGGGTACCGGGACAGGCTACAATGAGCAGTTCTTC. Translating gives CASIWGTGTGYNEQFF. The full variable domain, its missing parts supplied by reference TRBV2 and TRBJ2-1, is EPEVTQTPSHQVTQMGQEVILRCVPISNHLYFYWYRQILGQKVEFLVSFYNNEISEKSEIFDDQFSVERPDGSNFTLKIRSTKLEDSAMYFCASIWGTGTGYNEQFFGPGTRLTVL.

This clonotype turned up a few times. This chain connects TRBV2 to TRBJ2-5; D is ambiguous. V was pared by 3 bases and J by 4 bases, with 6 bases between. The germline gives CDR1 SNHLY, CDR2 FYNNEI. The CDR3 runs to 12 residues. CDR3 in amino acids: CASSEMPETQYF. CDR3 DNA sequence: TGTGCCAGCAGTGAGATGCCAGAGACCCAGTACTTC.

The chain carries TRBV10-3 and TRBJ1-2; D not resolved. CDR3 length: 13 amino acids. V was trimmed by 6 bases and J by 2 bases, leaving 10 bases between them. Germline assignment: CDR1 ENHRY and CDR2 SYGVKD. CDR3 loop: CAISLDLNYGYTF. The CDR3, as DNA: TGTGCCATCAGCCTCGACCTGAACTATGGCTACACCTTC.

The genes are TRBV29-1 and TRBJ2-7, with 8 nucleotides matching TRBD2. V shed 4 bases and J 5 bases; nucleotides not matched to a gene: 13. This CDR3 region has 15 residues. Germline assignment: CDR1 SQVTM and CDR2 ANQGSEA. The CDR3 sequence: CSVGLGGLGSHEQYF. In nucleotides, the CDR3 is TGCAGCGTTGGATTGGGGGGACTAGGGTCTCACGAGCAGTACTTC.

This clonotype was seen more than once but under ten times. This chain joins TRBV29-1 and TRBJ2-1; a weak D match, TRBD1 (6 bases). CDR1 and CDR2 (germline): SQVTM, ANQGSEA. V lost 6 bases and J lost 5, with 11 bases in between. The CDR3 runs 12 residues. The CDR3 region is CSVDRTDNEQFF. The CDR3 coding sequence is TGCAGCGTGGACAGAACCGACAATGAGCAGTTCTTC.

The J gene is TRBJ2-4, the V gene TRBV7-9; TRBD1 matches at 8 bases. V gave up 2 bases and J gave up 0 bases; unmatched junction bases: 12. CDR1 and CDR2 from the germline V gene are SEHNR and FQNEAQ (reference sequence). This CDR3 has 19 amino acids. The CDR3 region has the DNA TGTGCCAGCAGCTTATCAGGCATGGGGGGACAGGAAGCCAAAAACATTCAGTACTTC. Translation gives CASSLSGMGGQEAKNIQYF. Full variable domain (remainder filled in from reference TRBV7-9 and TRBJ2-4): DTGVSQNPRHKITKRGQNVTFRCDPISEHNRLYWYRQTLGQGPEFLTYFQNEAQLEKSRLLSDRFSAERPKGSFSTLEIQRTEQGDSAMYLCASSLSGMGGQEAKNIQYFGAGTRLSVL.

In this sample, this clonotype turned up a few times. The genes are TRBV27 and TRBJ2-7; no firm D call. The CDR3 has 14 residues. Between the trimmed V and J ends, which lost 4 bases and 0 bases, there was a span of 10 bases. CDR1 is MNHEY, CDR2 SMNVEV, per germline (reference sequence). The CDR3, as DNA: TGTGCCAGCAGTTCCCCTCATAGCTCCTACGAGCAGTACTTC. Protein: CASSSPHSSYEQYF.